Sequencing of this TCR beta chain was carried out in a study of molecular identifiers for immune sequencing clone quantification. This clonotype came up many times. V was clipped by 4 bases and J by 3 bases; unmatched bases: 10. The CDR3 runs to 16 residues. The germline V gene encodes CDR1 SGHDN and CDR2 FVKESK. In TCRdb, the PCR reads were re-called with MiXCR into one record per CDR3 protein. Of just under 650,000 distinct CDR3 sequences listed, about 20% were seen once; the top ten hold roughly 0.83%. The chain recombines TRBV14 with TRBJ2-7; TRBD1 aligns across 9 bases. This sequence originates from a human donor in good health. Some libraries in this study had Jurkat cell RNA spiked in. Material for sequencing was naive CD8+ T cells from blood, with Jurkat cell RNA spiked in. Subset meaning: FACS-sorted CD8+CD4-CCR7+CD45RA+ naive T cells. CDR3 DNA: TGTGCCAGCAGCCCCACCGGGACAGGGCCTTACTACGAGCAGTACTTC. Its protein is CASSPTGTGPYYEQYF.